Listed below are T cell receptor beta chains from one sample, sequenced in a study of OX40 agonist ivuxolimab in advanced cancers. Measured with immunoSEQ multiplex PCR; TCRdb has only the in-frame clones, and not every one. The sample contains 77,000 or so clones, about nine tenths of which appear only once. The material sequenced was CD4+ or CD8+ T cells sorted from blood, taken in a trial of the OX40 agonist ivuxolimab. The receptor source for this set is an adult with an advanced solid tumor such as melanoma, head and neck, liver or kidney cancer. The CDR3 runs from the conserved cysteine through the conserved F or W. Fields, in order: V gene, J gene, clone size, D gene, CDR3 protein, CDR3 DNA. A D gene is named only where the DNA matches it firmly. Size tells how often a clone was seen (once, few, many) or the class of an expanded clone, and some rows leave it out.

TRBV6-6	TRBJ1-1	NA	TRBD1	CASSYSTGQDTEAFF	TGTGCCAGCAGTTACTCGACGGGACAGGACACTGAAGCTTTCTTT
TRBV13	TRBJ2-7	few	NA	CASSLRNYEQYF	TGTGCCAGCAGCTTAAGGAACTACGAGCAGTACTTC
TRBV19	TRBJ1-2	NA	TRBD1	CASITGGSRNGYTF	TGTGCCAGTATTACAGGGGGCTCACGGAATGGCTACACCTTC
TRBV4-3	TRBJ1-2	NA	NA	CASSQASGRANYGYTF	TGCGCCAGCAGCCAAGCCTCGGGACGGGCCAACTATGGCTACACCTTC
TRBV6-1	TRBJ2-7	NA	NA	CASSAGLGTYEQYF	TGTGCCAGCAGCGCCGGGCTAGGAACCTACGAGCAGTACTTC
TRBV6-1	TRBJ1-1	NA	NA	CASSKGEAFF	TGTGCCAGCAGTAAGGGTGAAGCTTTCTTT
TRBV7-8	TRBJ1-3	NA	NA	CASSLVPEGAGNTIYF	TGTGCCAGCAGCTTAGTCCCCGAGGGGGCTGGAAACACCATATATTTT
TRBV12-5	TRBJ2-7	NA	NA	CASGLVPGLSPYEQYF	TGTGCTAGTGGTTTGGTACCAGGGTTGAGTCCCTACGAGCAGTACTTC
TRBV7-8	TRBJ1-1	NA	NA	CASSSRLAGATNTEAFF	TGTGCCAGCAGCTCAAGGTTGGCAGGGGCAACGAACACTGAAGCTTTCTTT
TRBV12-5	TRBJ2-7	NA	TRBD1	CASGPPGQGDYEQYF	TGTGCTAGTGGGCCTCCGGGACAGGGGGACTACGAGCAGTACTTC
TRBV19	TRBJ2-7	NA	NA	CASRADSYEQYF	TGTGCCAGTAGGGCAGACTCCTACGAGCAGTACTTC
TRBV6-5	TRBJ1-5	once	NA	CASSSAGLSQPQHF	TGTGCCAGCAGTTCAGCAGGGCTGAGTCAGCCCCAGCATTTT
TRBV5-1	TRBJ2-7	once	NA	CASSQTGSYEQYF	TGCGCCAGCAGCCAAACAGGGAGCTACGAGCAGTACTTC
TRBV7-9	TRBJ1-1	NA	NA	CASSLGGSEAFF	TGTGCCAGCAGCTTAGGGGGATCTGAAGCTTTCTTT
TRBV27	TRBJ1-2	NA	NA	CASSFLGADGYTF	TGTGCCAGCAGTTTTTTAGGGGCCGACGGCTACACCTTC
TRBV10-2	TRBJ2-2	once	NA	CASSARFPNTGELFF	TGCGCCAGCAGTGCCCGGTTCCCGAACACCGGGGAGCTGTTTTTT
TRBV13	TRBJ1-1	NA	NA	CASSLSRQGMNTEAFF	TGTGCCAGCAGCTTAAGCCGGCAGGGAATGAACACTGAAGCTTTCTTT
TRBV7-6	TRBJ2-7	NA	NA	CASSLARDEQYF	TGTGCCAGCAGCTTAGCCAGGGACGAGCAGTACTTC
TRBV11-2	TRBJ2-3	NA	NA	CASSGGTYSTDTQYF	TGTGCCAGCAGCGGTGGGACTTATAGCACAGATACGCAGTATTTT
TRBV9	TRBJ2-3	NA	NA	CASGPDTQYF	TGTGCCAGCGGGCCAGATACGCAGTATTTT
TRBV7-2	TRBJ1-6	NA	NA	CASSQISGEVSYNSPLHF	TGTGCCAGCAGCCAAATTTCAGGGGAAGTCTCCTATAATTCACCCCTCCACTTT
TRBV9	TRBJ1-2	NA	NA	CASSVWENGYTF	TGTGCCAGCAGCGTCTGGGAAAATGGCTACACCTTC
TRBV7-9	TRBJ2-7	NA	TRBD2	CASSRPGGTYEQYF	TGTGCCAGCAGCCGACCGGGGGGGACCTACGAGCAGTACTTC
TRBV6-1	TRBJ1-1	NA	NA	CASSEMAGRLNTEAFF	TGTGCCAGCAGTGAAATGGCGGGACGGCTGAACACTGAAGCTTTCTTT
TRBV7-9	TRBJ1-1	NA	NA	CASSSTRNTEAFF	TGTGCCAGCAGCTCCACTAGGAACACTGAAGCTTTCTTT